This T cell receptor (beta chain) was retrieved from a study of T cell responses to AZD1222 COVID-19 vaccine. Details on this clone: Its target is unknown.

TCRdb's table, derived via immunoSEQ multiplex PCR, lists solely in-frame clones and lacks some. The sample records 100,000 or so clones, about 88% being singletons. This CDR3 is 11 amino acids long. The V end was cut by 6 bases, the J end by 7 bases, with 6 bases between. Germline assignment: CDR1 LNHDA and CDR2 SQIVND (reference sequence). Study-wide findings and caveats: Donors in the cohort were predominantly white British and more often female, and clonal diversity was possibly underestimated. Spike-specific TCRs gained breadth and depth after people received two AZD1222 doses.

The source of this sequence is an adult in good health. The sample here was peripheral blood, taken on day 0 of AZD1222 vaccination. This sequence joins TRBV19 and TRBJ1-4; the D is unclear. The CDR3 nucleotides are TGTGCCAGTAGGCTCGGTGAAAAACTGTTTTTT. Translated: CASRLGEKLFF. Looking up the rest from reference TRBV19 and TRBJ1-4 gives the full variable domain: DGGITQSPKYLFRKEGQNVTLSCEQNLNHDAMYWYRQDPGQGLRLIYYSQIVNDFQKGDIAEGYSVSREKKESFPLTVTSAQKNPTAFYLCASRLGEKLFFGSGTQLSVL.